The 9 T cell receptor beta chains below all came from one sample that was sequenced in a study of control samples from healthy donors and cancer patients. Some clones are missing from TCRdb's copy, which holds only in-frame ones; the method was immunoSEQ multiplex PCR. Found here are roughly 200,000 clones, roughly nine tenths of them singletons; the top ten hold about 2%. The sample taken for sequencing was blood. These receptors were collected from a young man in good health.

The V call is TRBV27, the J call TRBJ1-2; D might be TRBD1 (6 bases). This CDR3 contains 13 residues. The V gene's germline CDR1 is MNHEY and CDR2 SMNVEV (reference sequence). V gave up 3 bases and J gave up 4 bases, with 9 bases separating them. The CDR3 DNA follows: TGTGCCAGCAGTTTTGGACAGTCCTATGGCTACACCTTC. Its translation is CASSFGQSYGYTF.

The chain joins TRBV29-1 to TRBJ1-2, with D tentatively TRBD1 (6 bases). Germline CDR1 is SQVTM and CDR2 is ANQGSEA. The CDR3 is made up of 12 amino acids. V lost 7 bases to trimming and J lost 7 bases, with 16 bases between them. The CDR3 sequence is CSAQKGVGGYTF. In nucleotides, the CDR3 is TGCAGCGCTCAGAAGGGGGTCGGTGGCTACACCTTC.

This chain uses TRBV7-9 with TRBJ2-1; perhaps TRBD2 as D (6 bases). This CDR3 is 16 amino acids long. Looked up from germline, CDR1 is SEHNR and CDR2 is FQNEAQ (reference sequence). The V end lost 5 bases, the J end lost 0 bases, and 14 bases lay between the germline ends. CDR3: CASSPIVGGSYNEQFF. The CDR3 DNA is TGTGCCAGCAGCCCCATTGTGGGGGGCTCCTACAATGAGCAGTTCTTC. The complete variable domain, with remaining parts taken from reference TRBV7-9 and TRBJ2-1, reads DTGVSQNPRHKITKRGQNVTFRCDPISEHNRLYWYRQTLGQGPEFLTYFQNEAQLEKSRLLSDRFSAERPKGSFSTLEIQRTEQGDSAMYLCASSPIVGGSYNEQFFGPGTRLTVL.

This chain uses TRBV7-3 with TRBJ1-5, with unresolved D. V shed 4 bases and J shed 9 bases, with 13 bases lying between them. The germline gives CDR1 SGHTA, CDR2 FQGTGA. The CDR3 is 13 amino acids. DNA for the CDR3: TGTGCCAGCAGCTCCCCAAAGGGAGGGCCCCAGCATTTT. It encodes CASSSPKGGPQHF. Supplemented by reference TRBV7-3 and TRBJ1-5, the full variable domain reads GAGVSQTPSNKVTEKGKYVELRCDPISGHTALYWYRQSLGQGPEFLIYFQGTGAADDSGLPNDRFFAVRPEGSVSTLKIQRTERGDSAVYLCASSSPKGGPQHFGDGTRLSIL.

This clone is a singleton in its sample. The rearrangement links TRBV7-3 to TRBJ2-1; D is possibly TRBD1 or TRBD2 (6 bases each). The CDR3 contains 15 residues. Germline CDR1 SGHTA, CDR2 FQGTGA. Trimming stripped 1 base from V and 5 bases from J, with 12 bases between. Written as DNA, the CDR3 is TGTGCCAGCAGCTTAATGGGGGGCCGAAACAATGAGCAGTTCTTC. It translates to CASSLMGGRNNEQFF. Looking up the rest from reference TRBV7-3 and TRBJ2-1 gives the full variable domain: GAGVSQTPSNKVTEKGKYVELRCDPISGHTALYWYRQSLGQGPEFLIYFQGTGAADDSGLPNDRFFAVRPEGSVSTLKIQRTERGDSAVYLCASSLMGGRNNEQFFGPGTRLTVL.

J is TRBJ2-7 and V is TRBV19, with 7 bases lining up with TRBD2. This CDR3 is 15 amino acids long. Germline V CDR1 and CDR2: LNHDA, SQIVND (reference sequence). The V gene end was trimmed by 0 bases and the J gene end by 1 base; junction bases not matched to a gene: 3. The CDR3 loop reads CASSIDRTSSYEQYF. In DNA, the CDR3 is TGTGCCAGTAGTATAGATCGGACTAGTTCCTACGAGCAGTACTTC.

This chain links TRBV6-5 with TRBJ2-2, with D unresolved. The germline V and J ends were trimmed by 4 bases and 4 bases, with 10 bases remaining between them. The CDR3 spans 14 residues. Germline CDR1 and CDR2: MNHEY and SVGAGI. CDR3 residues: CASSLRASTGELFF. In DNA form, the CDR3 reads TGTGCCAGCAGTTTGCGAGCGAGCACCGGGGAGCTGTTTTTT.

The chain combines TRBV5-4 with TRBJ1-1; TRBD1 aligns across 7 bases. The junction had 4 bases not matched to a gene; V was cut back by 4 bases and J by 1 base. The CDR3 spans 14 residues. The germline CDR1 and CDR2 sequences are SGHNT and YYREEE (reference sequence). The CDR3 is CASSPDRSNTEAFF. CDR3 DNA sequence: TGTGCCAGCAGCCCGGACAGGTCGAACACTGAAGCTTTCTTT.

This rearrangement joins TRBV2 to TRBJ2-5; D may correspond to TRBD1 or TRBD2 (5 bases each). The CDR3 totals 13 residues. V lost 4 bases and J lost 4, with 10 bases in between. The V gene's germline CDR1 is SNHLY and CDR2 FYNNEI. Written as DNA, the CDR3 is TGTGCCAGCAGTGGATTGGGGACAGAGACCCAGTACTTC. As protein: CASSGLGTETQYF. The complete variable domain, with remaining parts taken from reference TRBV2 and TRBJ2-5, reads EPEVTQTPSHQVTQMGQEVILRCVPISNHLYFYWYRQILGQKVEFLVSFYNNEISEKSEIFDDQFSVERPDGSNFTLKIRSTKLEDSAMYFCASSGLGTETQYFGPGTRLLVL.